The next 5 T cell receptor beta chains were all read from a single sample in a study of T cell responses to AZD1222 COVID-19 vaccine. TCRdb's table, derived via immunoSEQ multiplex PCR, lists solely in-frame clones and lacks some. The table records about 170,000 clones, roughly 92% of them present only once. The sample was peripheral blood, taken on day 0 of AZD1222 vaccination. These receptors came from an adult in good health.

V gene TRBV5-1 combines with J gene TRBJ1-4; a possible D gene is TRBD1 (5 bases). Trimming pared 3 bases from V and 7 bases from J, leaving 13 bases between. This CDR3 is built from 14 residues. The germline gives CDR1 SGHRS, CDR2 YFSETQ. The CDR3 DNA follows: TGCGCCAGCAGCTCGGGGGGGACCTTTGAAAAACTGTTTTTT. Translating gives CASSSGGTFEKLFF. The full variable domain, its missing parts supplied by reference TRBV5-1 and TRBJ1-4, is KAGVTQTPRYLIKTRGQQVTLSCSPISGHRSVSWYQQTPGQGLQFLFEYFSETQRNKGNFPGRFSGRQFSNSRSEMNVSTLELGDSALYLCASSSGGTFEKLFFGSGTQLSVL.

V is TRBV7-9 and J is TRBJ2-2; TRBD1 matches 8 bases. This CDR3 has 14 residues. Germline assignment: CDR1 SEHNR and CDR2 FQNEAQ (reference sequence). The V and J ends lost 5 bases and 6 bases, in that order; junction bases with no gene match: 5. CDR3 coding DNA: TGTGCCAGCAGCACACTACAGGGGGCCGGGGAGCTGTTTTTT. This sequence encodes CASSTLQGAGELFF. The full variable domain, its missing parts supplied by reference TRBV7-9 and TRBJ2-2, is DTGVSQNPRHKITKRGQNVTFRCDPISEHNRLYWYRQTLGQGPEFLTYFQNEAQLEKSRLLSDRFSAERPKGSFSTLEIQRTEQGDSAMYLCASSTLQGAGELFFGEGSRLTVL.

This CDR3 reads CASSWTGRGDGYTF. CDR3 DNA sequence: TGTGCCAGCAGCTGGACAGGAAGGGGGGATGGCTACACCTTC. The V call is TRBV4-2, the J call TRBJ1-2; 7 bases fit TRBD1. V gave up 5 bases and J gave up 6 bases; unmatched junction bases: 9. Germline lookup yields CDR1 LGHNA and CDR2 YNFKEQ. The CDR3 totals 14 residues.

The gene calls are TRBV27 and TRBJ2-7; 7 nucleotides agree with TRBD2. From germline, CDR1 is MNHEY and CDR2 SMNVEV (reference sequence). Trimming cost V 7 bases and J 2 bases; bases outside gene matches: 14. CDR3 length: 16 residues. The CDR3 reads CASTKAPATSPYEQYF. For the CDR3, the DNA is TGTGCCAGCACCAAAGCCCCTGCGACTAGCCCCTACGAGCAGTACTTC.

V usage is TRBV2 and J usage is TRBJ1-2, with 8 bases lining up with TRBD1. Germline lookup yields CDR1 SNHLY and CDR2 FYNNEI. With 11 bases clipped from V and 6 bases from J, the junction kept 5 bases outside the gene matches. CDR3 length equals 11 residues. CDR3 sequence: CAFRGPNGYTF. The CDR3 DNA is TGTGCCTTCAGGGGGCCGAATGGCTACACCTTC.